This is a list of T cell receptor beta chains from one sample in a study of neurological immune-mediated disorders. TCRdb processed the 5' RACE reads anew with MiXCR; each CDR3 protein has one entry. The profile shows roughly 52,000 distinct CDR3 sequences, over 3.5% of them singletons. Input material: CD4+ T cells from blood. These receptor sequences come from a woman between 35 and 50 years old with multiple sclerosis. Each CDR3 is given with its conserved first and last residue. D genes are given only for firm matches. Clone size is stated in some rows and not others, as once, few, many or a class when expanded.

NA	TRBV5-5	TRBJ1-6	many	TGTGCCAGCAGCTTGGGTCAAGGGGATCGCAATTCACCCCTCCACTTT	CASSLGQGDRNSPLHF
TRBD1	TRBV6-2/TRBV6-3	TRBJ1-2	NA	TGTGCCAGCAGTTACCATAACTTCAGGGGGGACTATGGCTACACCTTC	CASSYHNFRGDYGYTF
NA	TRBV27	TRBJ2-7	many	TGTGCCAGCAGGAGGGGGACACCAGACTCCTACGAGCAGTACTTC	CASRRGTPDSYEQYF
NA	TRBV29-1	TRBJ1-2	many	TGCAGCGCCACAGGGAACTATGGCTACACCTTC	CSATGNYGYTF
TRBD1	TRBV7-9	TRBJ2-7	many	TGTGCCAGCAGCTCGCGGACAGGGAGCTACGAGCAGTACTTC	CASSSRTGSYEQYF
NA	TRBV7-2	TRBJ1-6	many	TGTGCCAGCAGCTTCCGGGCCTCCCCGGACCACTTT	CASSFRASPDHF
NA	TRBV2	TRBJ2-3	many	TGTGCCAGCAGTGATTCGACCCCCCGCACAGATACGCAGTATTTT	CASSDSTPRTDTQYF
TRBD1	TRBV25-1	TRBJ2-3	many	TGTGCCAGCAGTGAAGAGGGGGCTGGCACAGATACGCAGTATTTT	CASSEEGAGTDTQYF
NA	TRBV21-1	TRBJ2-7	many	TGTGCCGGATACGAGCAGTACTTC	CAGYEQYF
NA	TRBV5-1	TRBJ1-1	many	TGCGCCAGCAGCCTTGACACGGGGAATCCTGAAGCTTTCTTT	CASSLDTGNPEAFF
TRBD1	TRBV20-1	TRBJ1-5	many	TGCAGTGCTATTCAGGGGGGCGACCTCAATCAGCCCCAGCATTTT	CSAIQGGDLNQPQHF
NA	TRBV3-1	TRBJ1-6	many	TGTGCCAGCAGCCAAGATTCGGGGTATAATTCACCCCTCCACTTT	CASSQDSGYNSPLHF
NA	TRBV9	TRBJ2-2	few	TGTGCCAGCAGTAATCGGGGGACCGGGGAGCTGTTTTTT	CASSNRGTGELFF
NA	TRBV27	TRBJ1-1	many	TGTGCCAGCAGTCCCCTTAGGCCAAACGATGAAGCTTTCTTT	CASSPLRPNDEAFF
NA	TRBV7-6	TRBJ2-6	many	TGTGCCAGCAGCTTAATTATCTCTGGGGCCAACGTCCTGACTTTC	CASSLIISGANVLTF
TRBD1	TRBV7-2	TRBJ2-1	many	TGTGCCAGCAGCTCCCGACAGGGTGGAGGTGATGAGCAGTTCTTC	CASSSRQGGGDEQFF